This is a list of T cell receptor beta chains from one sample in a study of read filtering for tumor transcriptome and immune sequencing. In TCRdb, the reads were re-called with MiXCR into one record per CDR3 protein. Among over 50,000 distinct CDR3 sequences listed, under 20% were seen once. The sequenced sample was a population of CD138-negative cells sorted from bone marrow. These receptors were taken from a donor aged 40 or over with multiple myeloma. Each CDR3 is given with its conserved first and last residue. A D gene is named only where the DNA matches it firmly. Clone size is stated in some rows and not others, as once, few, many or a class when expanded.

abundance	j_gene	v_gene	d_gene	len	CDR3nt	CDR3aa
many	TRBJ2-5	TRBV23-1	TRBD1	18	TGCGCCAGCAGTCAGAATGCCGGGACAGGGGGCCACCAAGAGACCCAGTACTTC	CASSQNAGTGGHQETQYF
many	TRBJ2-5	TRBV5-4	NA	12	TGTGCCAGCAGCTGGGGGGCCGGGACCCAGTACTTC	CASSWGAGTQYF
many	TRBJ2-7	TRBV11-2	TRBD1	15	TGTGCCAGCAGCTTAGACCGGGACAGGAGCTACGAGCAGTACTTC	CASSLDRDRSYEQYF
many	TRBJ2-6	TRBV12-3/TRBV12-4	TRBD1	17	TGTGCCAGCAGTTCAAGGGACAGGGAACCTGGGGCCAACGTCCTGACTTTC	CASSSRDREPGANVLTF
many	TRBJ2-3	TRBV27	TRBD2	16	TGTGCCAGCAGTTTATCGACTAGCGGTGGCGGAGATACGCAGTATTTT	CASSLSTSGGGDTQYF
many	TRBJ1-2	TRBV4-1	TRBD1	17	TGCGCCAGCAGCCAAGTGGCCGGGACAGGGGGTTACTATGGCTACACCTTC	CASSQVAGTGGYYGYTF
medium-sized	TRBJ2-1	TRBV24-1	NA	13	TGTGCCACCGGTCAGTCCGAGACGAATGAGCAGTTCTTC	CATGQSETNEQFF
NA	TRBJ2-6	TRBV6-6	NA	15	TGTGCCAGCAGGTTAACCCTCTCTGGGGCCAACGTCCTGACTTTC	CASRLTLSGANVLTF
many	TRBJ2-1	TRBV6-1	NA	14	TGTGCCAGCAGTGAAGGGACGGAGGTCCATGAGCAGTTCTTC	CASSEGTEVHEQFF
many	TRBJ1-5	TRBV23-1	NA	17	TGCGCCAGCAGTCAATTAGGAGACGTAGAGAGCAATCAGCCCCAGCATTTT	CASSQLGDVESNQPQHF
many	TRBJ2-2	TRBV2	NA	14	TGTGCCAGCAGTGAAAGAGGGCGCACCGGGGAGCTGTTTTTT	CASSERGRTGELFF
many	TRBJ2-3	TRBV29-1	NA	12	TGCAGCGTTGCCTGGTTCACAGATACGCAGTATTTT	CSVAWFTDTQYF
many	TRBJ1-6	TRBV15	NA	18	TGTGCCACCAGCAGAGATCTCGGCCAGACACGGAACAATTCACCCCTCCACTTT	CATSRDLGQTRNNSPLHF
many	TRBJ2-7	TRBV28	NA	16	TGTGCCAGCAGTAACGACCGGGACATCATCTCCTACGAGCAGTACTTC	CASSNDRDIISYEQYF
many	TRBJ2-3	TRBV11-2	NA	16	TGTGCCAGCAGACAGAAACAGGGGACTAGCACAGATACGCAGTATTTT	CASRQKQGTSTDTQYF
few	TRBJ2-7	TRBV5-1	NA	14	TGCGCCAGCAGCTTGGAACCCGGCACCTACGAGCAGTACTTC	CASSLEPGTYEQYF
NA	TRBJ1-1	TRBV4-1	NA	19	TGCGCCAGCAGCCAGTTAGATGCCGGGACACCGACCGGGAACACTGAAGCTTTCTTT	CASSQLDAGTPTGNTEAFF
many	TRBJ2-2	TRBV11-3	TRBD2	14	TGTGCCAGCAGCCGGGGACTAGCGGGAGAAGAGCTGTTTTTT	CASSRGLAGEELFF
many	TRBJ2-1	TRBV20-1	NA	13	TGCAGTACCCGTGGGCAACTGGATAATGAGCAGTTCTTC	CSTRGQLDNEQFF
many	TRBJ2-2	TRBV4-2	NA	15	TGTGCCAGCAGCCAAGGGACAGCGAACACCGGGGAGCTGTTTTTT	CASSQGTANTGELFF
many	TRBJ1-1	TRBV30	NA	13	TGTGCCTGGAGTGATGGGGGCCGAACTCAAGCTTTCTTT	CAWSDGGRTQAFF
many	TRBJ2-1	TRBV12-3/TRBV12-4	NA	12	TGTGCCAGCAGTGGATCAGTTGGTGAGCAGTTCTTC	CASSGSVGEQFF
many	TRBJ1-1	TRBV5-1	NA	14	TGCGCCAGCAGGCCAAGGACGGAGAACACTGAAGCTTTCTTT	CASRPRTENTEAFF
NA	TRBJ1-5	TRBV7-9	NA	16	TGTGCCAGCAGCTTAGGGACCGGGGGGGGAAATCAGCCCCAGCATTTT	CASSLGTGGGNQPQHF
many	TRBJ2-3	TRBV18	NA	17	TGTGCCAGCTCACGAACGGGACCGGGACTCGGCACAGATACGCAGTATTTT	CASSRTGPGLGTDTQYF
many	TRBJ1-5	TRBV29-1	NA	15	TGCAGCGTTGTAGAGGGGTCTTCTAGCAATCAGCCCCAGCATTTT	CSVVEGSSSNQPQHF